This TCR beta chain came from a study of T cell responses to AZD1222 COVID-19 vaccine. The table came from immunoSEQ multiplex PCR; TCRdb's copy has only in-frame clones and leaves some out. This sample has about 130,000 clones, with roughly 93% found just once. Regarding this clone: The target antigen is unknown.

The germline V and J ends were trimmed by 5 bases and 1 base, with 11 bases remaining between them. The CDR3 loop spans 15 amino acids. In germline, CDR1 is MNHEY, CDR2 SVGEGT. Study outcomes and limitations: A mostly white British donor set with more females was recruited, and clonal diversity was possibly underestimated. Recipients of AZD1222 seropositive at baseline numbered only six or seven.

The chain combines TRBV6-2 or TRBV6-3 with TRBJ2-2, with D tentatively TRBD1 (5 bases). This sequence was found in an adult in good health. The material was peripheral blood, obtained on day 0 of AZD1222 vaccination. The CDR3 nucleotides are TGTGCCAGCAGTGCCCTCAGGGTGAACACCGGGGAGCTGTTTTTT. It translates to CASSALRVNTGELFF.